These T cell receptor beta chains were read from a single sample in a study of OX40 agonist ivuxolimab in advanced cancers. The assay was immunoSEQ multiplex PCR, and TCRdb's table has in-frame clones only and misses some. Among around 24,000 clones listed, just under 85% were seen once. The source was CD4+ or CD8+ T cells sorted from blood, collected in a trial of the OX40 agonist ivuxolimab. The source of these receptors is an adult with an advanced solid tumor such as melanoma, head and neck, liver or kidney cancer. CDR3s include the opening cysteine and the closing phenylalanine or tryptophan. Each record gives: V gene, J gene, clone size, CDR3 length, D gene, CDR3 protein, CDR3 DNA. The D gene is left open where the match is weak. Clone size is shown for a subset of rows, as once, few, many or a class of expanded clone.

>TRBV29-1|TRBJ1-4|-|15|TRBD1
CSVEIWDRYNEKLFF
TGCAGCGTTGAGATTTGGGACAGATATAATGAAAAACTGTTTTTT
>TRBV4-3|TRBJ2-5|-|16|TRBD1
CASSLVGQGGGETQYF
TGCGCCAGCAGCCTAGTCGGACAGGGAGGAGGGGAGACCCAGTACTTC
>TRBV12-5|TRBJ1-2|-|13|-
CATWEGSVGGYTF
TGTGCCACGTGGGAGGGTAGCGTCGGTGGCTACACCTTC
>TRBV29-1|TRBJ1-1|-|14|TRBD1
CSVQGQGENTEAFF
TGCAGCGTGCAGGGACAGGGGGAGAACACTGAAGCTTTCTTT
>TRBV5-4|TRBJ2-5|-|14|-
CASSLEGQEETQYF
TGTGCCAGCAGCTTGGAAGGGCAGGAAGAGACCCAGTACTTC
>TRBV2|TRBJ2-7|few|15|-
CASSARTASIFGQYF
TGTGCCAGCAGCGCACGGACAGCCTCTATTTTTGGTCAGTACTTC
>TRBV10-1|TRBJ1-1|few|13|-
CASSRRSGAEAFF
TGCGCCAGCAGTCGTCGTTCAGGCGCTGAAGCTTTCTTT
>TRBV7-6|TRBJ1-2|-|16|TRBD1
CASSLAGDGTDYGYTF
TGTGCCAGCAGCTTAGCCGGAGACGGGACAGATTATGGCTACACCTTC
>TRBV27|TRBJ2-5|-|13|TRBD1
CASRAGTGGSRHF
TGTGCCAGCAGGGCCGGGACAGGGGGCTCGAGGCACTTC
>TRBV30|TRBJ2-7|few|13|-
CAWSVSGNYEQYF
TGTGCCTGGAGTGTAAGTGGGAACTACGAGCAGTACTTC
>TRBV2|TRBJ2-1|-|15|TRBD2
CASMTGGSSYNEQFF
TGTGCCAGCATGACGGGGGGAAGCTCCTACAATGAGCAGTTCTTC
>TRBV25-1|TRBJ2-5|-|14|-
CASSVLGVQETQYF
TGTGCCAGCAGTGTGCTTGGGGTTCAAGAGACCCAGTACTTC
>TRBV28|TRBJ2-3|once|14|-
CASSLGRLVDTQYF
TGTGCCAGCAGTTTAGGGCGACTAGTCGATACGCAGTATTTT
>TRBV4-2|TRBJ2-3|-|15|TRBD1
CASSQTGGPTDTQYF
TGTGCCAGCAGCCAAACAGGGGGTCCCACAGATACGCAGTATTTT
>TRBV27|TRBJ2-5|-|16|TRBD2
CASSLTSGWGEETQYF
TGTGCCAGCAGTTTGACTAGCGGCTGGGGGGAAGAGACCCAGTACTTC
>TRBV11-3|TRBJ2-3|-|14|-
CASSLVTGGGTQYF
TGTGCCAGCAGCTTAGTGACCGGGGGAGGTACGCAGTATTTT
>TRBV2|TRBJ2-7|once|13|TRBD1
CASTGTGWFEQYF
TGTGCCAGCACCGGGACAGGGTGGTTCGAGCAGTACTTC
>TRBV7-9|TRBJ2-7|-|16|TRBD2
CASSPRGLYSSYEQYF
TGTGCCAGCAGCCCACGGGGACTATACAGCTCCTACGAGCAGTACTTC
>TRBV6-5|TRBJ2-1|-|15|TRBD2
CASTLLAGGYNEQFF
TGTGCCAGCACCCTACTAGCGGGAGGCTACAATGAGCAGTTCTTC
>TRBV19|TRBJ1-1|-|15|TRBD1
CASTLRGQLNTEAFF
TGTGCCAGTACGCTCCGGGGACAGCTGAACACTGAAGCTTTCTTT
>TRBV7-9|TRBJ2-5|-|16|TRBD1
CASSPPTGINKETQYF
TGTGCCAGCAGCCCCCCGACAGGGATAAATAAAGAGACCCAGTACTTC
>TRBV19|TRBJ2-1|-|19|TRBD2
CASSMKGLAGVGSYNEQFF
TGTGCCAGTAGTATGAAGGGACTAGCGGGAGTAGGCTCCTACAATGAGCAGTTCTTC
>TRBV7-8|TRBJ2-3|-|16|-
CASSSSALAGTDTQYF
TGTGCCAGCAGTTCATCGGCTCTAGCTGGCACAGATACGCAGTATTTT
>TRBV10-3|TRBJ1-1|-|13|-
CAISVGVNTEAFF
TGTGCCATCAGTGTGGGCGTGAACACTGAAGCTTTCTTT
>TRBV5-1|TRBJ2-3|-|16|-
CASSPEGGANTDTQYF
TGCGCCAGCAGCCCCGAGGGGGGGGCGAACACAGATACGCAGTATTTT
>TRBV4-1|TRBJ2-3|-|15|TRBD1
CASSQGDRPTDTQYF
TGCGCCAGCAGCCAAGGGGACAGACCCACAGATACGCAGTATTTT
>TRBV15|TRBJ2-3|-|16|-
CATSKRRQGGGDTQYF
TGTGCCACCAGCAAGAGACGACAAGGGGGAGGGGATACGCAGTATTTT
>TRBV18|TRBJ2-2|-|16|-
CASSRTGQGNTGELFF
TGTGCCAGCTCACGAACTGGGCAGGGAAACACCGGGGAGCTGTTTTTT
>TRBV4-1|TRBJ1-1|-|14|-
CASSPVQGGTEAFF
TGCGCCAGCAGCCCGGTACAGGGCGGCACTGAAGCTTTCTTT
>TRBV2|TRBJ2-2|-|13|-
CASRHTDTGELFF
TGTGCCAGCAGGCACACTGACACCGGGGAGCTGTTTTTT
>TRBV5-4|TRBJ2-3|-|17|TRBD2
CASSPGLAGEPGDTQYF
TGTGCCAGCAGCCCTGGACTAGCGGGAGAGCCAGGGGATACGCAGTATTTT
>TRBV5-4|TRBJ1-2|once|15|TRBD1
CASSYRQGAGYGYTF
TGTGCCAGCAGCTACCGACAGGGGGCTGGCTATGGCTACACCTTC
>TRBV11-2|TRBJ2-3|-|15|-
CASSSRAVLGDTQYF
TGTGCCAGCAGCTCCAGGGCTGTCTTAGGGGATACGCAGTATTTT
>TRBV13|TRBJ2-7|-|17|-
CASSSPGGRGSSYEQYF
TGTGCCAGCAGCTCCCCCGGGGGACGGGGAAGCTCCTACGAGCAGTACTTC
>TRBV4-3|TRBJ2-4|-|17|TRBD1
CASSQDGQGVAKNIQYF
TGCGCCAGCAGCCAAGATGGGCAGGGGGTAGCCAAAAACATTCAGTACTTC
>TRBV29-1|TRBJ2-5|-|13|-
CSVEGVVGETQYF
TGCAGCGTTGAGGGAGTAGTAGGGGAGACCCAGTACTTC